This T cell receptor (beta chain) is drawn from a study of control samples from healthy donors and cancer patients (dated by TCRdb to 2018 to 2020). Library preparation employed the immunoSEQ multiplex PCR assay. As stored in TCRdb, this immuneACCESS dataset retains in-frame rearrangements with V and J assigned. A fraction of the clones does not appear; measured against another copy, unresolved V genes explain less than half of the discrepancy, and the remainder lacks a known reason. This sample gives fewer than 90,000 clones in total; around 90% of them show up just once. The top ten constitute under 2% of the sample. The CDR3 runs 13 residues from the cysteine to the phenylalanine. Here the CDR3 DNA is all that survives: 39 bases in frame from base 1. The germline V gene yields MDHEN for CDR1 and SYDVKM for CDR2. V is clipped by 2 bases and J by 12 bases, and the sequence between their germline boundaries is 11 bases long.

As to this clone: Its antigen is not yet known. No qualities accompany the bases; no much larger clone lies one base away.

The clonotype comes from a woman aged 55-70 years with head and neck cancer. Source material: PBMCs. This chain joins TRBV28 to TRBJ1-6; tentative D gene TRBD1, with 6 bases matching. The CDR3 region: CASSLPGGQPLHF. The bases read TGTGCCAGCAGTTTACCGGGGGGCCAACCCCTCCACTTT.